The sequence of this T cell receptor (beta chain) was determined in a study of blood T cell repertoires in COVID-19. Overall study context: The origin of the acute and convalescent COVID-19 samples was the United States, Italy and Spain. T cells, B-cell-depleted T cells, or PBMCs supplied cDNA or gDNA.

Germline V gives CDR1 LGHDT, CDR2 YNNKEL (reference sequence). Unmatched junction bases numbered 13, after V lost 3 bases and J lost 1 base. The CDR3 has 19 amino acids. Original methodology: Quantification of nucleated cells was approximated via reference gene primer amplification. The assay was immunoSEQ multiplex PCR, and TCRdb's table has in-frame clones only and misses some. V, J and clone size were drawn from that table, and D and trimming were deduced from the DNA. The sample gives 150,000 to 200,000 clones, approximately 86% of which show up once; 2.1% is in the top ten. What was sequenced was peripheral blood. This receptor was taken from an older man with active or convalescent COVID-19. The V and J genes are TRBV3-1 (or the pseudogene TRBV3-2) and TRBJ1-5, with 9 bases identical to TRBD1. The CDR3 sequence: CASSQRHTGGDGSNQPQHF. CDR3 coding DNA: TGTGCCAGCAGCCAGAGACATACAGGGGGCGACGGGAGCAATCAGCCCCAGCATTTT.